These 3 T cell receptor beta chains were all obtained from the same sample, sequenced in a study of blood T cells in healthy people across ages. A sample-barcoded 5' primer and a J-beta primer mix were used in a second PCR of roughly 7 to 11 cycles. TCRdb reprocessed the 5' RACE reads via MiXCR and lists one record per CDR3 protein. The table has hundreds of thousands of distinct CDR3 sequences, around 54% seen once; the top ten hold roughly 34%. The sequenced material came from blood. These receptors all come from a man in his 60s in good health.

The rearrangement links TRBV4-1 to TRBJ2-1; D remains ambiguous. The J call may be in error: the DNA end matches TRBJ2-7 better. Germline V CDR1 and CDR2: MGHRA, YSYEKL. The CDR3 totals 14 residues. CDR3 in amino acids: CASSQAGKHNEQYF. The CDR3 nucleotides read TGCGCCAGCAGCCAAGCGGGCAAACACAATGAGCAGTACTTC.

J is TRBJ2-7 and V is TRBV6-5; 8 nucleotides match TRBD1. Germline CDR1 is MNHEY and CDR2 is SVGAGI. This CDR3 comprises 16 residues. Trimming removed 3 bases from V and 2 bases from J; junction bases left unmatched: 9. CDR3 DNA: TGTGCCAGCAGTTATTGGACAGGGCATTCAACCTACGAGCAGTACTTC. Its protein is CASSYWTGHSTYEQYF.

The chain recombines TRBV11-2 with TRBJ2-5; 11 bases agree with TRBD2. The CDR3 extends over 15 amino acids. Trimming cost V 4 bases and J 5 bases; bases outside gene matches: 6. Per the germline V gene, CDR1 is SGHAT and CDR2 is FQNNGV. In nucleotides, the CDR3 is TGTGCCAGCAGCTCCCTAGCGGGGGGTCCGGAGACCCAGTACTTC. This encodes CASSSLAGGPETQYF.